The TCR beta chain under discussion was sequenced for a study of blood T cell repertoires in COVID-19. Study details: The study drew acute and convalescent COVID-19 samples from the United States, Italy and Spain.

Clones were sequenced by immunoSEQ multiplex PCR, and TCRdb holds only the in-frame ones, with some missing. The data show roughly 400,000 clones, with around nine tenths seen just once and 1.4% to 1.5% held by the top ten. This CDR3 region has 15 residues. J was trimmed by 7 bases and V by 0 bases; bases with no gene match: 4. Germline loops: CDR1 SGDLS, CDR2 YYNGEE. This clone is a singleton in its sample. The J gene is TRBJ2-1, the V gene TRBV9; 10 bases align to TRBD2. This clonotype was obtained from a woman aged 18 to 35 who had been exposed to COVID-19. The specimen sequenced was PBMCs or T cells enriched from blood (not recorded which). The CDR3 loop is CASSVASGSGNEQFF. The CDR3 DNA is TGTGCCAGCAGCGTAGCTAGCGGGAGTGGTAATGAGCAGTTCTTC.